These 17 T cell receptor beta chains were all obtained from the same sample, sequenced in a study of blood T cell repertoires in COVID-19 (dated by TCRdb to 2020 to 2022). The library was produced with the immunoSEQ multiplex PCR assay. TCRdb mirrors the immuneACCESS table, restricted to in-frame sequences. Some clones are absent from its copies; in checked studies, under half trace to an unresolved V gene, and the reason for the others is unknown. The sample table lists a few hundred thousand clones, approximately 90% of them with a count of one. Of the sample, more than 1% falls within the top ten clones. Sequenced: PBMCs or T cells enriched from blood (not recorded which). These receptors came from a human donor in a cohort exposed to, infected with or recovered from COVID-19 (not recorded which). The donor label of this sample is uncertain.

This clone occurred once. The V gene is TRBV7-9, the J gene TRBJ2-7; perhaps TRBD1 as D (5 bases). V dropped 3 bases and J dropped 3 bases, with 12 bases sitting between them. The CDR3 runs 14 residues. Germline V gene data show CDR1 as SEHNR and CDR2 as FQNEAQ (reference sequence). The CDR3 sequence is CASSLTDAGYEQYF. CDR3 sequence (DNA): TGTGCCAGCAGCTTGACAGACGCTGGCTACGAGCAGTACTTC.

The rearrangement uses TRBV19 and TRBJ1-2, with 8 bases aligning to TRBD1. Germline assignment: CDR1 LNHDA and CDR2 SQIVND (reference sequence). Unmatched junction bases numbered 7, after V lost 3 bases and J lost 4 bases. CDR3 size: 15 residues. The CDR3: CASSMTQGAFYGYTF. CDR3 DNA sequence: TGTGCCAGTAGTATGACGCAGGGGGCATTCTATGGCTACACCTTC.

As DNA, the CDR3 is TGTGCCAGCAGCTTGAGGAGGAGCTCCTATAATTCACCCCTCCACTTT. It yields the protein CASSLRRSSYNSPLHF. The chain links TRBV5-6 to TRBJ1-6; D gene uncertain. The CDR3 is 16 residues long. Germline V CDR1 and CDR2: SGHDT, YYEEEE. V was pared by 1 base and J by 0 bases, with 8 bases between.

The rearrangement links TRBV5-5 to TRBJ1-2, with 7 nucleotides matching TRBD1. The CDR3 length is 15 residues. Germline V gene lookup returns CDR1 SGHKS and CDR2 YYEKEE (reference sequence). Losses at the gene ends were 4 bases for V and 1 base for J; bases not matched to a gene: 7. The CDR3 spells CASSPDRSFNYGYTF. The DNA of the CDR3 is TGTGCCAGCAGCCCGGACAGGTCCTTTAACTATGGCTACACCTTC.

V is TRBV21-1 and J is TRBJ1-1; the D call in the table, TRBD1, was not verified against the DNA. TRBV21-1 constitutes a pseudogene. This CDR3 contains 16 residues. The CDR3 loop reads CASNSAQVLPNTEAFF. CDR3 in DNA: TGTGCCAGCAATTCTGCACAGGTCTTGCCGAACACTGAAGCTTTCTTT.

In its sample, this clone was seen once. This chain connects TRBV2 to TRBJ2-1; 11 bases line up with TRBD2. J was trimmed by 3 bases and V by 4 bases; bases with no gene match: 11. The CDR3 consists of 18 residues. Germline assignment: CDR1 SNHLY and CDR2 FYNNEI. This CDR3 reads CASSASLLTSGDYNEQFF. The CDR3 DNA reads TGTGCCAGCAGTGCTTCCCTCCTGACTAGCGGGGACTACAATGAGCAGTTCTTC.

CDR3 bases: TGTGCCAGCAGCCTCCGGACTAGCGATTCCTACGAGCAGTACTTC. It yields the protein CASSLRTSDSYEQYF. The V call is TRBV7-9, the J call TRBJ2-7, with 9 bases lining up with TRBD2. The CDR3 loop spans 15 amino acids. Trimming took 5 bases from V and 1 from J; bases not matched to a gene: 6. In germline, CDR1 is SEHNR, CDR2 FQNEAQ (reference sequence).

This chain connects TRBV30 to TRBJ1-2; D is ambiguous. Trimming removed 4 bases at V and 8 bases at J, with 11 bases between. CDR3 length equals 11 residues. CDR1 and CDR2 from the germline V gene are GTSNPN and SVGIG (reference sequence). Here the CDR3 reads CAWNREWGYTF. The DNA of the CDR3 is TGTGCCTGGAATCGGGAATGGGGCTACACCTTC. Looking up the rest from reference TRBV30 and TRBJ1-2 gives the full variable domain: SQTIHQWPATLVQPVGSPLSLECTVEGTSNPNLYWYRQAAGRGLQLLFYSVGIGQISSEVPQNLSASRPQDRQFILSSKKLLLSDSGFYLCAWNREWGYTFGSGTRLTVV.

This clone was recorded once. This sequence joins TRBV24-1 and TRBJ1-2; 7 bases align to TRBD1. Trimming cost V 7 bases and J 3 bases; bases outside gene matches: 4. The V gene's germline CDR1 is KGHDR and CDR2 SFDVKD. The CDR3 contains 13 residues. CDR3 sequence (DNA): TGTGCCACCAGCCTTACAGGGGACTATGGCTACACCTTC. Translated, it gives CATSLTGDYGYTF.

The chain is built from TRBV19 and TRBJ2-7, with 7 nucleotides matching TRBD1. The CDR3 covers 12 residues. The J segment lost 6 bases and the V segment lost 5 bases, leaving 4 bases of the junction unmatched. Germline loops: CDR1 LNHDA, CDR2 SQIVND (reference sequence). CDR3 DNA: TGTGCCAGTAGTCGAACAGGGGTCGAGCAGTACTTC. Protein product: CASSRTGVEQYF.

This clone came up once. This chain uses TRBV6-5 with TRBJ1-2; 10 bases are a match to TRBD1. The V gene end was trimmed by 6 bases and the J gene end by 5 bases; junction bases not matched to a gene: 9. From germline, CDR1 is MNHEY and CDR2 SVGAGI. The CDR3 consists of 15 residues. The CDR3: CASRPLGTGDYGYTF. CDR3 DNA sequence: TGTGCCAGCAGGCCGTTGGGGACAGGGGATTATGGCTACACCTTC.

This chain links TRBV29-1 with TRBJ1-4; 8 bases map to TRBD1. CDR3 length equals 14 residues. Per germline, CDR1 SQVTM and CDR2 ANQGSEA. V lost 6 bases to trimming and J lost 7 bases; unmatched junction nucleotides: 10. CDR3 DNA sequence: TGCAGCGTGATAGAGACAGGGGTAGCTGAAAAACTGTTTTTT. Translated, it gives CSVIETGVAEKLFF.

This sequence joins TRBV19 and TRBJ1-2; 7 bases match TRBD1. Germline V lookup: CDR1 LNHDA, CDR2 SQIVND (reference sequence). V was clipped by 0 bases and J by 4 bases; unmatched bases: 8. The CDR3 is 16 residues long. CDR3 sequence (DNA): TGTGCCAGTAGTATAGAAGACGCCCCAGGGGGCTATGGCTACACCTTC. This gives the protein CASSIEDAPGGYGYTF.

The rearrangement joins TRBV28 to TRBJ2-7; D is possibly TRBD1 (6 bases). The CDR3 is made up of 15 amino acids. Germline assignment: CDR1 MDHEN and CDR2 SYDVKM. Trimming took off 7 bases at V and 0 bases at J, with 16 bases between the two ends. CDR3 region: CASIEQGGSSYEQYF. The CDR3 DNA reads as TGTGCCAGCATCGAGCAAGGGGGAAGCTCCTACGAGCAGTACTTC. Drawing the rest from reference TRBV28 and TRBJ2-7, the complete variable domain is DVKVTQSSRYLVKRTGEKVFLECVQDMDHENMFWYRQDPGLGLRLIYFSYDVKMKEKGDIPEGYSVSREKKERFSLILESASTNQTSMYLCASIEQGGSSYEQYFGPGTRLTVT.

V and J are TRBV3-1 (or the pseudogene TRBV3-2) and TRBJ1-1; D might be TRBD1 (6 bases). The CDR3 spans 17 residues. V lost 2 bases and J lost 6, with 22 bases in between. CDR1 and CDR2 from the germline V gene are LGHDT and YNNKEL (reference sequence). CDR3 amino acids: CASSQNPGAGRVSEAFF. The CDR3 DNA follows: TGTGCCAGCAGCCAAAATCCGGGGGCAGGGAGGGTTTCTGAAGCTTTCTTT.

J is TRBJ1-2 and V is TRBV30; tentative D call: TRBD1 (5 bases). The V gene lost 0 bases and the J gene lost 4 bases, with 18 bases spanning the gap. Per germline, CDR1 GTSNPN and CDR2 SVGIG (reference sequence). This CDR3 is built from 16 residues. This CDR3 is CAWSVLHGARSYGYTF. DNA of the CDR3: TGTGCCTGGAGTGTACTCCATGGGGCGCGCAGCTATGGCTACACCTTC.

The gene calls are TRBV5-6 and TRBJ2-5, with a weak D call TRBD2 (5 bases). The CDR3 is 15 residues long. The ends were cut back, 1 base at V and 4 bases at J, with 14 bases in the middle. The germline V gene encodes CDR1 SGHDT and CDR2 YYEEEE. The CDR3 here is CASSLLRGFPETQYF. CDR3 DNA sequence: TGTGCCAGCAGCTTGCTGCGAGGGTTTCCAGAGACCCAGTACTTC.